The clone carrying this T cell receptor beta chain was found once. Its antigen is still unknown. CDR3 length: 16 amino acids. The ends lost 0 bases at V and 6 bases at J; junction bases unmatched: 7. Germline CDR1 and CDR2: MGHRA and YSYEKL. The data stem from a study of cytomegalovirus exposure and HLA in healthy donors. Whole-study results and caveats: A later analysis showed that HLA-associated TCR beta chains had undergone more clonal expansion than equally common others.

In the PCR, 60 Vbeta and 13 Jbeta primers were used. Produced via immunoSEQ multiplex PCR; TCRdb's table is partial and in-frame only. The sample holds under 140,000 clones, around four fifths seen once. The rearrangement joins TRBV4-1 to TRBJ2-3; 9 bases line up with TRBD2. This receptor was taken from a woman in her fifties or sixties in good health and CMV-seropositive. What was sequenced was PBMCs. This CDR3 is CASSQEGGTSWDTQYF. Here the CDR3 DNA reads TGCGCCAGCAGCCAAGAAGGGGGGACTAGCTGGGATACGCAGTATTTT.